This TCR beta chain originates from a study of blood T cell repertoires in COVID-19. About the research overall: Samples of COVID-19 (acute and convalescent) were obtained from the United States, Italy and Spain. From T cells, B-cell-depleted T cells, or PBMCs came the material, which was cDNA or gDNA.

About this clone itself: Other DNA sequences in this specimen translate into the identical CDR3.

Authors' processing steps: Estimation of nucleated cell counts was performed using reference gene primer amplification. TCRdb keeps only in-frame clones here, not all; method: immunoSEQ multiplex PCR. V and J calls and clone size are those listed in that table; D and trimming were worked out from the DNA. The sample yields 150,000 to 200,000 clones, under 90% seen once. The CDR3 contains 14 residues. Germline CDR1 LNHDA, CDR2 SQIVND (reference sequence). V lost 3 bases and J lost 2; bases outside the gene matches: 2. This receptor was identified in a person aged 70 to 80 with COVID-19, enrolled during active disease. J is TRBJ2-7 and V is TRBV19, with TRBD1 matching over 9 bases. The sequencing input was peripheral blood. In DNA form, the CDR3 reads TGTGCCAGTAGTATTGGGACAGGGCCCTACGAGCAGTACTTC. Residues: CASSIGTGPYEQYF. Full variable domain (rest looked up from reference TRBV19 and TRBJ2-7): DGGITQSPKYLFRKEGQNVTLSCEQNLNHDAMYWYRQDPGQGLRLIYYSQIVNDFQKGDIAEGYSVSREKKESFPLTVTSAQKNPTAFYLCASSIGTGPYEQYFGPGTRLTVT.